Listed below are T cell receptor beta chains from one sample, sequenced in a study of T-cell memory formation after mild COVID-19. TCRdb called the 5' RACE reads again in MiXCR, with one record for every CDR3 protein. The data show approximately 500,000 distinct CDR3 sequences, with roughly 25% seen just once and 12% held by the top ten. The sequenced sample was PBMCs or a T cell subset sorted from them (not recorded which). The receptors shown here come from an adult woman who had mild COVID-19 (a few samples of this study predate the infection). Cell type and time point are not known. Both conserved end residues are part of each CDR3.

>TRBV6-4|17|TRBJ2-1
CASSDNTQVGEWGEQFF
>TRBV29-1|14|TRBJ1-2
CSVEDRRGSGGYTF
>TRBV6-5|16|TRBJ2-1
CASSHTEGGSYNEQFF
>TRBV11-2|14|TRBJ1-1
CASSFWTGSTEAFF
>TRBV20-1|14|TRBJ2-2
CSASGGAYTGELFF
>TRBV5-1|14|TRBJ2-2
CASSLGDQAGELFF
>TRBV5-1|14|TRBJ1-1
CASSFEQVATEAFF
>TRBV4-1|16|TRBJ2-5
CASSKPGTAGTETQYF
>TRBV4-3|15|TRBJ2-5
CASSQGILAEETQYF
>TRBV12-3/TRBV12-4|16|TRBJ2-1
CASSTVAGVNYNEQFF
>TRBV7-2|20|TRBJ2-1
CASSLELLLAVQGGINEQFF
>TRBV20-1|14|TRBJ2-7
CSATGGNPSYEQYF
>TRBV5-1|14|TRBJ2-7
CASSLGPGSYEQYF
>TRBV12-3/TRBV12-4|15|TRBJ2-7
CASSLVFGGSYEQYF
>TRBV3-1|15|TRBJ2-5
CASSQVGDRAETQYF
>TRBV29-1|14|TRBJ2-1
CSVERQGRYNEQFF
>TRBV20-1|16|TRBJ2-2
CSARDAREGVTGELFF
>TRBV19|14|TRBJ2-3
CASSRALEGDTQYF
>TRBV2|17|TRBJ1-5
CASKNREGSYSNQPQHF
>TRBV6-2/TRBV6-3|15|TRBJ2-1
CASSYVAGGPREQFF
>TRBV20-1|15|TRBJ2-7
CSARDYRTSGYEQYF
>TRBV5-1|14|TRBJ2-3
CASSSGETSDTQYF
>TRBV7-2|15|TRBJ2-7
CASSLEGGGRNEQYF
>TRBV7-6|13|TRBJ2-5
CASSSRWQETQYF
>TRBV28|15|TRBJ1-1
CASSLTVAGTTEAFF
>TRBV5-1|17|TRBJ2-5
CASSLRTSGGAGETQYF
>TRBV2|14|TRBJ2-5
CASSPGPYQETQYF
>TRBV20-1|14|TRBJ2-3
CSAAPFGHTDTQYF
>TRBV5-1|14|TRBJ2-1
CASEEGFVYNEQFF
>TRBV3-1|14|TRBJ1-2
CASSPVGGKSGYTF
>TRBV7-8|15|TRBJ2-2
CASSGRDWNTGELFF
>TRBV19|14|TRBJ2-5
CASGWTSGEETQYF
>TRBV9|14|TRBJ2-2
CASSSNDGHRELFF
>TRBV7-7|15|TRBJ2-1
CASSLAAANYNEQFF
>TRBV5-1|15|TRBJ2-2
CASSLLSGETGELFF
>TRBV12-3/TRBV12-4|14|TRBJ1-2
CASSLRAAGYGYTF
>TRBV20-1|12|TRBJ2-1
CSARWAESEQFF
>TRBV6-2/TRBV6-3|15|TRBJ2-2
CASQSRADYGGELFF
>TRBV10-3|12|TRBJ2-3
CAIRDHTDTQYF
>TRBV7-2|18|TRBJ2-1
CASSLVLAGGPGENEQFF
>TRBV6-5|14|TRBJ2-1
CASSYSIQGLRQFF
>TRBV25-1|16|TRBJ2-2
CASRGSSWIDTGELFF
>TRBV3-1|16|TRBJ2-4
CASSHPGWLAKNIQYF
>TRBV5-1|16|TRBJ2-7
CASSHKQGAAGYEQYF
>TRBV6-6|13|TRBJ2-1
CASTYSLGDEQFF
>TRBV12-3/TRBV12-4|12|TRBJ2-7
CASSRSSWEQYF
>TRBV5-5|11|TRBJ2-1
CASQRYNEQFF
>TRBV6-2/TRBV6-3|15|TRBJ2-7
CASSAPRLGHDEQYF
>TRBV20-1|15|TRBJ2-3
CSAPGRTGTRDTQYF
>TRBV6-2/TRBV6-3|13|TRBJ1-2
CASSPTGARGYTF
>TRBV20-1|15|TRBJ2-7
CSARDGTGEAYEQYF
>TRBV5-5|16|TRBJ2-1
CASSLATGGYYNEQFF
>TRBV7-8|16|TRBJ2-3
CASSRLAGHSTDTQYF
>TRBV12-3/TRBV12-4|16|TRBJ1-1
CASSFLATQGTVEAFF
>TRBV9|14|TRBJ2-7
CASGPLGADYEQYF
>TRBV20-1|14|TRBJ1-1
CSATRGGMNTEAFF
>TRBV7-2|16|TRBJ2-7
CASSLVAGGLSYEQYF
>TRBV12-3/TRBV12-4|12|TRBJ1-6
CASSLYNSPLHF
>TRBV4-3|12|TRBJ1-1
CASSQEGGRAFF
>TRBV9|16|TRBJ2-5
CASSEGGGRSGETQYF